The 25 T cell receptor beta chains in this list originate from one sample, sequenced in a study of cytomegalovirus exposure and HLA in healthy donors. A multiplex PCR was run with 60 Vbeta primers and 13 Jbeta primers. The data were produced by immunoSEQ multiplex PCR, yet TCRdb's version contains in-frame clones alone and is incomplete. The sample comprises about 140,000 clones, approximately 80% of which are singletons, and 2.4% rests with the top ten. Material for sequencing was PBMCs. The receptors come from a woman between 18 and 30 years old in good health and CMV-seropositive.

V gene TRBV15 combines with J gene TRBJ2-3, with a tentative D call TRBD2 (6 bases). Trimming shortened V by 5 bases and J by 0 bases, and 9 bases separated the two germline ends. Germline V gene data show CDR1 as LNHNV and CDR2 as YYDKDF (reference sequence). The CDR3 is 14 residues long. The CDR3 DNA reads TGTGCCACCAGCGCGGGACGGAGCACAGATACGCAGTATTTT. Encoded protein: CATSAGRSTDTQYF.

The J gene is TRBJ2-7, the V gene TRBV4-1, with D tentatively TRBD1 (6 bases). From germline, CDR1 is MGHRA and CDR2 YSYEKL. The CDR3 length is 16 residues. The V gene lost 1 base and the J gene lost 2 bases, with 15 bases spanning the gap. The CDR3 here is CASSQATGTSTYEQYF. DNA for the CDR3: TGCGCCAGCAGCCAAGCGACCGGGACAAGCACCTACGAGCAGTACTTC.

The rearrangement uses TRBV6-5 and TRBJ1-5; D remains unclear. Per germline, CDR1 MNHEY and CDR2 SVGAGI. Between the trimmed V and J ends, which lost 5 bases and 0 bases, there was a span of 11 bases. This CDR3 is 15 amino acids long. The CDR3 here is CASSPRGSSNQPQHF. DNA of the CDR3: TGTGCCAGCAGTCCCCGAGGGAGTAGCAATCAGCCCCAGCATTTT.

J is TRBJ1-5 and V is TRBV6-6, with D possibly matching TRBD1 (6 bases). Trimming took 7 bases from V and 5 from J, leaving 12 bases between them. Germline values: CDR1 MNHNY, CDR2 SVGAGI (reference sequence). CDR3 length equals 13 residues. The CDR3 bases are TGTGCCAGCATGCCGGCAGGGGATCAGCCCCAGCATTTT. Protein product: CASMPAGDQPQHF.

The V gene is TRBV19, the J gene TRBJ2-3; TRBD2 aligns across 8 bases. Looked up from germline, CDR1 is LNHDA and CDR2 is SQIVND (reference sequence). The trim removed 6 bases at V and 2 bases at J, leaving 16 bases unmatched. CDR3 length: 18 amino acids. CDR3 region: CASRPPPGAAGATDTQYF. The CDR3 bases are TGTGCCAGTAGACCCCCTCCCGGGGCAGCGGGGGCCACAGATACGCAGTATTTT.

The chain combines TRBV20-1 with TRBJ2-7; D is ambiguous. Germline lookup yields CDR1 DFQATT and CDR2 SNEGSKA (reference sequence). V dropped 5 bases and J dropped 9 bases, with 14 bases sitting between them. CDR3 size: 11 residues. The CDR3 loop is CSASPPAGQYF. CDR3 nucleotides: TGCAGTGCTTCCCCACCAGCAGGGCAGTACTTC.

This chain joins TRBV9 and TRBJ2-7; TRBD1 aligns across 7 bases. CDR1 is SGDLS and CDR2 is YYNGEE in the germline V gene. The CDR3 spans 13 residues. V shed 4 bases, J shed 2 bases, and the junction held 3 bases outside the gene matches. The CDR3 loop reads CASSRGGAYEQYF. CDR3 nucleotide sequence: TGTGCCAGCAGCCGAGGGGGCGCCTACGAGCAGTACTTC.

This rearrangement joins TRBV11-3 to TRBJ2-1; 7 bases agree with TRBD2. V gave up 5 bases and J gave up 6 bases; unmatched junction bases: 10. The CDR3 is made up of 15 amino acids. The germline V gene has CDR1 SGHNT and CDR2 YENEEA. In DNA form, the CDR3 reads TGTGCCAGCAGCCCGCGGGTAGCGGGTAGCAATGAGCAGTTCTTC. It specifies CASSPRVAGSNEQFF.

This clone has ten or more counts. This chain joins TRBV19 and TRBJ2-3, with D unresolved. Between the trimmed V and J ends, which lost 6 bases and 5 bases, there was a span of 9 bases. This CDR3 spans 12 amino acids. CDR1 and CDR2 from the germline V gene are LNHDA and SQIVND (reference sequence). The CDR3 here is CASRQAGDTQYF. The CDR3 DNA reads TGTGCCAGTAGGCAAGCAGGAGATACGCAGTATTTT.

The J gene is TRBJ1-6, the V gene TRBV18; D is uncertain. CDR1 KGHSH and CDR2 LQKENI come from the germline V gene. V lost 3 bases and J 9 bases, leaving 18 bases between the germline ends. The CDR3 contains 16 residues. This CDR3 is CASSPPSRGKASPLHF. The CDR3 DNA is TGTGCCAGCTCACCCCCGTCGCGCGGAAAGGCTTCACCCCTCCACTTT.

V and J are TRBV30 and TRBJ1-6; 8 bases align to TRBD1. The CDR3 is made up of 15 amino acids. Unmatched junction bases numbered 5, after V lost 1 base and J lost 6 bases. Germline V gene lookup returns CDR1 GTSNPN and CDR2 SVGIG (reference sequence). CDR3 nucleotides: TGTGCCTGGAGTGCAGGGGGCAGTAGTAATTCACCCCTCCACTTT. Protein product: CAWSAGGSSNSPLHF.

The CDR3 reads CASSQGTGVNYGYTF. In DNA form, the CDR3 reads TGCGCCAGCAGCCAGGGGACAGGGGTGAACTATGGCTACACCTTC. V usage is TRBV4-3 and J usage is TRBJ1-2; 10 bases match TRBD1. Trimming removed 3 bases from V and 2 bases from J; junction bases left unmatched: 3. The CDR3 contains 15 residues. In germline, CDR1 is LGHNA, CDR2 YSLEER.

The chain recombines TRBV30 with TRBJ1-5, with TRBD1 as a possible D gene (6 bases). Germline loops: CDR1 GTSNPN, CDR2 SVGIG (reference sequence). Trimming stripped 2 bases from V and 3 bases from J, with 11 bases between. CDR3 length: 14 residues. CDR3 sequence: CAWSLTGNNQPQHF. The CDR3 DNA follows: TGTGCCTGGAGTTTGACAGGAAACAATCAGCCCCAGCATTTT.

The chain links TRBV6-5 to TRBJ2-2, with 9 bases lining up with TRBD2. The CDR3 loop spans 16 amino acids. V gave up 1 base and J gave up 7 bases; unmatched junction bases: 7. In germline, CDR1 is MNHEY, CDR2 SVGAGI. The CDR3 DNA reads TGTGCCAGCAGTTACTTGGTAGCGGGGGAAGGCGGGGAGCTGTTTTTT. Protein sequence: CASSYLVAGEGGELFF.

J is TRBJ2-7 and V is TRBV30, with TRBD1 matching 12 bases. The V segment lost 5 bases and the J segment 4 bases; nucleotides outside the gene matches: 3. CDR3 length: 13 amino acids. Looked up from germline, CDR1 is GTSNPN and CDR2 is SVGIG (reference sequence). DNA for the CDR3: TGTGCCTGGGGGGGACAGGGGGCATACGAGCAGTACTTC. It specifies CAWGGQGAYEQYF.

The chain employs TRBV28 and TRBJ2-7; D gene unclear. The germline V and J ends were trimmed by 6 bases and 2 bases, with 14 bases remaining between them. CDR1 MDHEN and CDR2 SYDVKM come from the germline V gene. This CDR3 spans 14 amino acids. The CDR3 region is CASSLTPSAYEQYF. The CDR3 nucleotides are TGTGCCAGCAGCCTGACACCCTCCGCCTACGAGCAGTACTTC.

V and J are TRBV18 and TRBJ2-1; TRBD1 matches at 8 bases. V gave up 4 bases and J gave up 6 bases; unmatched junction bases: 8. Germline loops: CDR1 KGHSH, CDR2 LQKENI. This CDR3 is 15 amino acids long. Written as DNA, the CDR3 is TGTGCCAGCTCACTGTGGACAGGGATTAGCAATGAGCAGTTCTTC. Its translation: CASSLWTGISNEQFF.

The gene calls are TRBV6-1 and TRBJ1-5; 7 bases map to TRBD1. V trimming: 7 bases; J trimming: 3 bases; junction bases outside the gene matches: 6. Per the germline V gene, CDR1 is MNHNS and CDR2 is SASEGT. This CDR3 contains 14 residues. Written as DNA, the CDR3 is TGTGCCAGCACCAAGACAGGGAACAATCAGCCCCAGCATTTT. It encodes CASTKTGNNQPQHF.

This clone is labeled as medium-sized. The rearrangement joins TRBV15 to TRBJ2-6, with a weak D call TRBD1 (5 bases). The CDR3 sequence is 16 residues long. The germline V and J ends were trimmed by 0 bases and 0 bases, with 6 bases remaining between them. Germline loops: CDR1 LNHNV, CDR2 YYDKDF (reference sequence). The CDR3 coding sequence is TGTGCCACCAGCAGAGATCAGGGCTCTGGGGCCAACGTCCTGACTTTC. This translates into CATSRDQGSGANVLTF.

CDR3 protein: CASSMGARKYGYTF. Here the CDR3 DNA reads TGTGCCAGTAGTATGGGGGCCAGGAAATATGGCTACACCTTC. This chain uses TRBV19 with TRBJ1-2, with D possibly matching TRBD1 (6 bases). CDR3 length: 14 amino acids. V shed 3 bases and J shed 5 bases, with 13 bases lying between them. Germline lookup yields CDR1 LNHDA and CDR2 SQIVND (reference sequence).

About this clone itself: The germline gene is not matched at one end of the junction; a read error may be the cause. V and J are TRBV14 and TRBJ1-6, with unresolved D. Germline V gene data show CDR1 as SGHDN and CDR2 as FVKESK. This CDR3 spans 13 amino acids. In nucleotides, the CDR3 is TGTGCCAGCAGCCCCCGGGTCAATTTACCCCTCCACTTT. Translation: CASSPRVNLPLHF.

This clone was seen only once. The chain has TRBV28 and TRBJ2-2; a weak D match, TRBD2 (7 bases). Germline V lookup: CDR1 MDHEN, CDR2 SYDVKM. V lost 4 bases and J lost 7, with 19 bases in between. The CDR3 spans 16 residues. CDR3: CASSSYGGARVGELFF. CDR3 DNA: TGTGCCAGCAGTTCCTATGGGGGGGCGCGGGTCGGGGAGCTGTTTTTT.

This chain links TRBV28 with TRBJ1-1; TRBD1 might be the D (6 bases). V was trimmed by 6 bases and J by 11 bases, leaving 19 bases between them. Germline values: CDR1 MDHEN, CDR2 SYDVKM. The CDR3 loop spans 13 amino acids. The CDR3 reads CASSPGGPPRAFF. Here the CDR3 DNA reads TGTGCCAGCAGCCCGGGGGGCCCCCCAAGGGCTTTCTTT.

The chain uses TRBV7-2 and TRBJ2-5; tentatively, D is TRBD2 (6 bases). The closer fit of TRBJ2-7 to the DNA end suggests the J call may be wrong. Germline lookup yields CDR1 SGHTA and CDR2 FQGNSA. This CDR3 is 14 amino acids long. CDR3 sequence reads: CASSPKGTAYEQYF. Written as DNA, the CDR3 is TGTGCCAGCAGCCCAAAAGGGACTGCCTACGAGCAGTACTTC.

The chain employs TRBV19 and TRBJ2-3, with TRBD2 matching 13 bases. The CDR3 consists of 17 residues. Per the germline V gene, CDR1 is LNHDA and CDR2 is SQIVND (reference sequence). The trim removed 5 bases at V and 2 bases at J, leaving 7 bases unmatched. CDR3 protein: CASSPGTSGTFTDTQYF. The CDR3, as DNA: TGTGCCAGTAGTCCGGGGACTAGCGGGACCTTCACAGATACGCAGTATTTT.